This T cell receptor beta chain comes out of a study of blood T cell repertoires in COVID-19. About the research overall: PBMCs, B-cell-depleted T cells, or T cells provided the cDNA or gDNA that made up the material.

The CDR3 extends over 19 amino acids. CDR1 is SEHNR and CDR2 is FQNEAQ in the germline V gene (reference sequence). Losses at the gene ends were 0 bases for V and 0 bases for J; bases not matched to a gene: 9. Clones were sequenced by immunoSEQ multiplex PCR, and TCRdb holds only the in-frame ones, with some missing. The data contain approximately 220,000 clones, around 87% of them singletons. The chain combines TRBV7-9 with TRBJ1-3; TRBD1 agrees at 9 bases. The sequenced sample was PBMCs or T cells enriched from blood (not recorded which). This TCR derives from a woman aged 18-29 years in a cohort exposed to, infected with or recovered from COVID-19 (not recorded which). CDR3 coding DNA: TGTGCCAGCAGCTTAGCTACCGGGACAGGGAGATTCTCTGGAAACACCATATATTTT. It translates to CASSLATGTGRFSGNTIYF.